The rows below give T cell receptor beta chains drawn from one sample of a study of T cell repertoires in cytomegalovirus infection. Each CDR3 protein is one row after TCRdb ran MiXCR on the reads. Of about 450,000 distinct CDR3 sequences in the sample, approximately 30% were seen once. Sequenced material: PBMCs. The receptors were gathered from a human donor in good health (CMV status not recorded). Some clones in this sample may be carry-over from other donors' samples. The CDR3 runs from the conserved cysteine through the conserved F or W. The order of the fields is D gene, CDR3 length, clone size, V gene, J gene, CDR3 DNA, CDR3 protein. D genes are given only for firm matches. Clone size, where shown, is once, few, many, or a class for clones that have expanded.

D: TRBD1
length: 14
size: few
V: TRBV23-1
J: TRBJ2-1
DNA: TGCGCCAGCAGTCGGGACAGCTTATACAATGAGCAGTTCTTC
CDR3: CASSRDSLYNEQFF

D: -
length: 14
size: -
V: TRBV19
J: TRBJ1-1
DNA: TGTGCCAGTAGTCGGGCGACAGGTATTACTGAAGCTTTCTTT
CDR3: CASSRATGITEAFF

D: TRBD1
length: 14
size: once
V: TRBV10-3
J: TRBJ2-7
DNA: TGTGCCATCATGTCAGGGGGTTTTGGCTTCGAGCAGTACTTC
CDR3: CAIMSGGFGFEQYF

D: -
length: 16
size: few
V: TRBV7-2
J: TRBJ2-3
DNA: TGTGCCAGCACCCCTCGGCGGGGAGTTAGCACAGATACGCAGTATTTT
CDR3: CASTPRRGVSTDTQYF

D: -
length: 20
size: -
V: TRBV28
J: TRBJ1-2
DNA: TGTGCCCGCAGTTTAGGGGGGCCCAGGTGGGGAGCCCGTACGAACTATGGCTACACCTTC
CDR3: CARSLGGPRWGARTNYGYTF

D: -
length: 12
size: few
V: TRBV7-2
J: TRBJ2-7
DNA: TGTGCCAGCAGCCAGGGGACACGGGAGCAGTACTTC
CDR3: CASSQGTREQYF

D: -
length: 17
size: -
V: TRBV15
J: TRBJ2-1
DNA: TGTGCCACCCGCAGAGATAACTACCGGGGAAAACTCAATGAGCAGTTCTTC
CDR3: CATRRDNYRGKLNEQFF

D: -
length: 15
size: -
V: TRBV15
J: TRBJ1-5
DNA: TGTGCCACCAGCAGTGGACTGGGTAGCAATCAGCCCCAGCATTTT
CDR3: CATSSGLGSNQPQHF

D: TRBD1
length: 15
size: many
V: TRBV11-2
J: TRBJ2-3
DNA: TGTGCCAGCAGCCTACGACAGGGGGCTGAAGATACGCAGTATTTT
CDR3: CASSLRQGAEDTQYF

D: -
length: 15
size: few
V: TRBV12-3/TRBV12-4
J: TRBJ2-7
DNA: TGTGCCAGCAGTTTAGGCCTAACTAGCTCCTACGAGCAGTACTTC
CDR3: CASSLGLTSSYEQYF

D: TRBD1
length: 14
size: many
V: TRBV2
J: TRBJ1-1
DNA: TGTGCCAGCAGTGTACAGGGGGCCTCCGGTTTGGCTTTCTTT
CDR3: CASSVQGASGLAFF

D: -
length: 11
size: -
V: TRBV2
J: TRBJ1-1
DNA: TGTGCCAGCGGGACCAGGACTGAAGCTTTCTTT
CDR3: CASGTRTEAFF

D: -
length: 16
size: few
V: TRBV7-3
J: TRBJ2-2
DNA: TGTGCCAGCAGCTTCCGGGGCGCGGCGAACACCGGGGAGCTGTTTTTT
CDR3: CASSFRGAANTGELFF

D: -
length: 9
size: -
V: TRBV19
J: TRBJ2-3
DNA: TGCCCAGGGGTTGGTACGCAGTATTTT
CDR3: CPGVGTQYF

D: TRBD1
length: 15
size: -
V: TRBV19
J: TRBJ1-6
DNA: TGTGCCAGTAGAGGAGGCGGACAGGGTACTTCACCCCTCCACTTT
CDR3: CASRGGGQGTSPLHF

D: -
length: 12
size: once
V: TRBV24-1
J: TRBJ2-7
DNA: TGTGCCACGATGGGACGGAACTACGAGCAGTACTTC
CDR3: CATMGRNYEQYF

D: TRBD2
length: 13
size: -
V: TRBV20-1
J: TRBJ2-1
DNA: TGCAGTGCCTGGCTAGCGGTGTACAATGAGCATTTCTTC
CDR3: CSAWLAVYNEHFF

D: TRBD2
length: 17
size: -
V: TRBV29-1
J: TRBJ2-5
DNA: TGTAGCGTTGAAGAACCTCCCGCTAGCGGGGAGGAAGGGACCCAGTACTTC
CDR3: CSVEEPPASGEEGTQYF

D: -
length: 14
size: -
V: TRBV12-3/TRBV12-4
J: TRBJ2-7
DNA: TGTGCCAGCAGTCAGTCGGGACCTTCCTACGAGCAGTACTTC
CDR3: CASSQSGPSYEQYF

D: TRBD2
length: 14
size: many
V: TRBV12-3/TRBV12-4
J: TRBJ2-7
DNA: TGTGCCAGCAGTTTCCATGGGACTAGCGGAGAGCAGTACTTC
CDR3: CASSFHGTSGEQYF

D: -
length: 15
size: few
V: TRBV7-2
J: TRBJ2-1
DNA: TGTGCCAGCAGCCCACCCGGGACGTATCACAATGAGCAGTTCTTC
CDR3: CASSPPGTYHNEQFF

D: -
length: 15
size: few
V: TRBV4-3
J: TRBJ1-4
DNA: TGCGCCAGCAGCCAAGACCGCCGGGGAGATGAAAAACTGTTTTTT
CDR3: CASSQDRRGDEKLFF

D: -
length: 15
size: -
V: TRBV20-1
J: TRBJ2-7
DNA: TGCAGTGCTAGAGTAGGACTCATCGGGGGCCACGAGCAGTACTTC
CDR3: CSARVGLIGGHEQYF

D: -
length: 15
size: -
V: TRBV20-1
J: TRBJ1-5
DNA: TGCAGTGCTTCAAGAGAGGCAGGTGGCAATCAGCCCCAGCATTTT
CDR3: CSASREAGGNQPQHF

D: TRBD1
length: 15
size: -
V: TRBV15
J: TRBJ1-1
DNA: TGTGCCACCAGCAGATACGGACAGGCGGCCACTGAAGCTTTCTTT
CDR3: CATSRYGQAATEAFF

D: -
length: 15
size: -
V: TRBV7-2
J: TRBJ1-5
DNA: TGTGACAGCAGCTTAGTGTGGGCAGACAATCAGCCCCATCACTTT
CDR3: CDSSLVWADNQPHHF

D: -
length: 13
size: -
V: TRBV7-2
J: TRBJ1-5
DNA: TGTGCCAGCAGCTATCAATTAGGACAGCCCCAGCATTTT
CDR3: CASSYQLGQPQHF

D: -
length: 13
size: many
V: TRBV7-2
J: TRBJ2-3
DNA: TGTGCCAGCAGCCCGTCCAGGGCAGATACGCAGTATTTT
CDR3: CASSPSRADTQYF

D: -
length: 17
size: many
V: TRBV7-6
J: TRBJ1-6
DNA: TGTGCCAGCAGCTCGGAACGGGGGGGGGCCAATAATTCACCCCTCCACTTT
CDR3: CASSSERGGANNSPLHF

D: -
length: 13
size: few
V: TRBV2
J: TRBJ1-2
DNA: TGTGCCAGCAAAATTGGGACCAACTATGGCTACACCTTC
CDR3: CASKIGTNYGYTF

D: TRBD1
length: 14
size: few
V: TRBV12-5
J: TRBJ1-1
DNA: TGTGCTAGTGGTGTAGACAGGGGGAACACTGAAGCTTTCTTT
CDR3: CASGVDRGNTEAFF

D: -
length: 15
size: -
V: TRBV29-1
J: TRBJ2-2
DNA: TGCAGCGTGGTCACACGGGCCGCGAGGACCGGGGAGCTGTTTTTT
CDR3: CSVVTRAARTGELFF

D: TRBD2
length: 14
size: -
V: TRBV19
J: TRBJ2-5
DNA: TGTGCCAGTAGTACCCGGGGGGTCCAAGAGACCCAGTACTTC
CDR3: CASSTRGVQETQYF

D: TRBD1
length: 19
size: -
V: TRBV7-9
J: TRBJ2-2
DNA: TGTGCCAGCAGCACACACCGGGACAGGGGGCCCAGGAACACCGGGGAGCTGTTTTTT
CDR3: CASSTHRDRGPRNTGELFF

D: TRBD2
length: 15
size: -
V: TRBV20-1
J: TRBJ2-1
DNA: TGCAGTGCTAGCCTAATAGCGGGGGGGCCGAGTGAGCAGTTCTTC
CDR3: CSASLIAGGPSEQFF